These 24 T cell receptor beta chains share one sample of origin, sequenced in a study of blood T cell repertoires in COVID-19 (dated by TCRdb to about 2020). Libraries came from the immunoSEQ multiplex PCR assay. The source is immuneACCESS, and TCRdb retained only in-frame sequences with V and J called. Part of the clones is not carried over; for the studies checked, unresolved V genes explain less than half of this, and the remainder is unexplained. Present in this sample are over 250,000 clones, over 70% of which were seen just once. 10% of the sample is held by the ten biggest clonotypes. Sequenced: peripheral blood. These TCRs come from a woman in her 70s with COVID-19, enrolled during active disease.

The genes are TRBV9 and TRBJ2-7; 7 bases align to TRBD2. CDR3 length: 16 amino acids. The ends lost 3 bases at V and 5 bases at J; junction bases unmatched: 14. From germline, CDR1 is SGDLS and CDR2 YYNGEE. Written as DNA, the CDR3 is TGTGCCAGCAGCGCCGTAGATCGAGCGGGGTACCACGAGCAGTACTTC. It translates to CASSAVDRAGYHEQYF.

This chain uses TRBV28 with TRBJ2-2, with 10 bases that match TRBD1. The germline V gene has CDR1 MDHEN and CDR2 SYDVKM. This CDR3 region has 16 residues. The V gene end was trimmed by 5 bases and the J gene end by 2 bases; junction bases not matched to a gene: 5. CDR3 DNA: TGTGCCAGCAGTCCATGGACAGGGGGTAACACCGGGGAGCTGTTTTTT. Translating gives CASSPWTGGNTGELFF.

This clone occurred once. This chain uses TRBV6-5 with TRBJ1-1; 9 nucleotides line up with TRBD1. The ends lost 6 bases at V and 8 bases at J; junction bases unmatched: 10. Germline loops: CDR1 MNHEY, CDR2 SVGAGI. This CDR3 contains 14 residues. The CDR3 bases are TGTGCCAGCAGCTCCTGGACAGGGGAGGCCGAAGCTTTCTTT. Protein: CASSSWTGEAEAFF.

This chain uses TRBV9 with TRBJ2-3, with 7 bases aligning to TRBD1. The CDR3 spans 15 residues. Germline trimming cut 4 bases from V and 2 bases from J; bases unmatched to any gene: 7. CDR1 is SGDLS, CDR2 YYNGEE, per germline. The CDR3 is CASSPLGQDTDTQYF. For the CDR3, the DNA is TGTGCCAGCAGCCCCTTAGGACAGGACACAGATACGCAGTATTTT.

The chain recombines TRBV19 with TRBJ1-1; 9 bases map to TRBD1. In germline, CDR1 is LNHDA, CDR2 SQIVND (reference sequence). The junction had 8 bases not matched to a gene; V was cut back by 6 bases and J by 0 bases. The CDR3 consists of 16 residues. The CDR3, as DNA: TGTGCCAGTAGGGGGACAGGGAGAGGGATGAACACTGAAGCTTTCTTT. This codes for CASRGTGRGMNTEAFF. Drawing the rest from reference TRBV19 and TRBJ1-1, the complete variable domain is DGGITQSPKYLFRKEGQNVTLSCEQNLNHDAMYWYRQDPGQGLRLIYYSQIVNDFQKGDIAEGYSVSREKKESFPLTVTSAQKNPTAFYLCASRGTGRGMNTEAFFGQGTRLTVV.

This rearrangement joins TRBV5-1 to TRBJ1-2, with 8 bases fitting TRBD1. Trimming cost V 3 bases and J 4 bases; bases outside gene matches: 5. CDR1 is SGHRS, CDR2 YFSETQ, per germline. The CDR3 has 14 residues. CDR3 sequence reads: CASSYRDRLYGYTF. As DNA, the CDR3 is TGCGCCAGCAGCTACCGGGACAGGCTCTATGGCTACACCTTC.

The chain couples TRBV27 to TRBJ2-1, with 10 positions matching TRBD2. CDR1 and CDR2 (germline): MNHEY, SMNVEV (reference sequence). The CDR3 consists of 18 residues. J was trimmed by 0 bases and V by 3 bases; bases with no gene match: 8. In DNA form, the CDR3 reads TGTGCCAGCAGTTTGTCTAGCGGGGGCCATAGCTCCTACAATGAGCAGTTCTTC. The encoded protein is CASSLSSGGHSSYNEQFF.

The chain employs TRBV18 and TRBJ1-1, with 8 bases fitting TRBD1. Unmatched junction bases numbered 6, after V lost 3 bases and J lost 6 bases. The germline V gene has CDR1 KGHSH and CDR2 LQKENI. This CDR3 region has 14 residues. CDR3 sequence reads: CASSPSGGRAEAFF. In DNA, the CDR3 is TGTGCCAGCTCACCGTCAGGGGGCCGCGCTGAAGCTTTCTTT.

A few counts support this clone. The chain couples TRBV6-6 to TRBJ2-7; TRBD2 is a possible D gene (6 bases). CDR3 length equals 13 residues. Germline values: CDR1 MNHNY, CDR2 SVGAGI (reference sequence). Trimming took off 8 bases at V and 2 bases at J, with 13 bases between the two ends. Written as DNA, the CDR3 is TGTGCCAGCGGTGGAGGGAATCCCTACGAGCAGTACTTC. Amino acid sequence: CASGGGNPYEQYF.

This clone was recorded once. This sequence joins TRBV30 and TRBJ2-7; 11 bases agree with TRBD1. Trimming took 2 bases from V and 3 from J; bases not matched to a gene: 3. Per germline, CDR1 GTSNPN and CDR2 SVGIG (reference sequence). This CDR3 has 14 amino acids. This CDR3 is CAWSTGTGGYEQYF. In DNA form, the CDR3 reads TGTGCCTGGAGTACCGGGACAGGGGGCTACGAGCAGTACTTC.

The chain is built from TRBV27 and TRBJ1-2; weak D call: TRBD1 (5 bases). The ends were cut back, 3 bases at V and 4 bases at J, with 12 bases in the middle. The CDR3 spans 14 residues. Germline-derived CDR1 and CDR2 are MNHEY and SMNVEV (reference sequence). The CDR3 reads CASSLAGQGYGYTF. Here the CDR3 DNA reads TGTGCCAGCAGTTTGGCGGGGCAGGGCTATGGCTACACCTTC.

This rearrangement joins TRBV24-1 to TRBJ2-3, with 14 bases matching TRBD2. Germline V gene sequence: CDR1 KGHDR, CDR2 SFDVKD. The CDR3 has 15 amino acids. Trimming removed 9 bases from V and 4 bases from J; junction bases left unmatched: 5. In DNA form, the CDR3 reads TGTGCCACCGGGGGACTAGCGGGAGTTGCAGATACGCAGTATTTT. Its translation is CATGGLAGVADTQYF.

The V gene is TRBV7-2, the J gene TRBJ2-7, with 7 bases identical to TRBD2. V trimming: 4 bases; J trimming: 4 bases; junction bases outside the gene matches: 10. CDR3 length equals 15 residues. The germline gives CDR1 SGHTA, CDR2 FQGNSA. DNA for the CDR3: TGTGCCAGCAGCTCCCAAGCGGGAAACTCATACGAGCAGTACTTC. Translation gives CASSSQAGNSYEQYF. Filled out from reference TRBV7-2 and TRBJ2-7, the complete variable domain reads GAGVSQSPSNKVTEKGKDVELRCDPISGHTALYWYRQSLGQGLEFLIYFQGNSAPDKSGLPSDRFSAERTGGSVSTLTIQRTQQEDSAVYLCASSSQAGNSYEQYFGPGTRLTVT.

The rearrangement uses TRBV5-6 and TRBJ2-7; possible D gene TRBD2, 5 bases. This CDR3 contains 16 residues. Trimming cost V 4 bases and J 3 bases, with 20 bases left between them. The germline gives CDR1 SGHDT, CDR2 YYEEEE. The chain's CDR3 is CASSPRVVTTYYEQYF. The DNA of the CDR3 is TGTGCCAGCAGCCCGAGGGTAGTCACAACATACTACGAGCAGTACTTC. The entire variable domain, with the rest obtained from reference TRBV5-6 and TRBJ2-7, is as follows: DAGVTQSPTHLIKTRGQQVTLRCSPKSGHDTVSWYQQALGQGPQFIFQYYEEEERQRGNFPDRFSGHQFPNYSSELNVNALLLGDSALYLCASSPRVVTTYYEQYFGPGTRLTVT.

The chain carries TRBV28 and TRBJ1-2; D is perhaps TRBD1 (5 bases). The germline CDR1 and CDR2 sequences are MDHEN and SYDVKM. The CDR3 runs 14 residues. Trimming removed 2 bases from V and 7 bases from J, with 14 bases in between. CDR3 in DNA: TGTGCCAGCAGTTTAGACCCGGGGCGGGGTGGCTACACCTTC. Protein product: CASSLDPGRGGYTF.

The V and J genes are TRBV28 and TRBJ1-2; perhaps TRBD1 as D (5 bases). In germline, CDR1 is MDHEN, CDR2 SYDVKM. This CDR3 is 14 amino acids long. The V end lost 5 bases, the J end lost 4 bases, and 14 bases lay between the germline ends. The CDR3 reads CASSPGDAVYGYTF. The CDR3 DNA is TGTGCCAGCAGTCCGGGGGATGCGGTCTATGGCTACACCTTC.

The CDR3 coding sequence is TGTGCCAGCCCTTACAAAAAACCCTACAATGAGCAGTTCTTC. This encodes CASPYKKPYNEQFF. The genes are TRBV21-1 and TRBJ2-1; the table's D call, TRBD1, was not checked against the DNA. TRBV21-1 is classified as a pseudogene. The CDR3 contains 14 residues.

The V gene is TRBV18, the J gene TRBJ2-5, with 7 bases identical to TRBD2. This CDR3 region has 14 residues. V trimming: 2 bases; J trimming: 2 bases; junction bases outside the gene matches: 2. CDR1 is KGHSH, CDR2 LQKENI, per germline. In DNA, the CDR3 is TGTGCCAGCTCACCATCTAGCGGACAAGAGACCCAGTACTTC. Translating gives CASSPSSGQETQYF.

The J gene is TRBJ2-1, the V gene TRBV7-9; the match to TRBD2 covers 11 bases. The V segment lost 4 bases and the J segment 3 bases; nucleotides outside the gene matches: 5. The CDR3 length is 16 residues. Germline V CDR1 and CDR2: SEHNR, FQNEAQ (reference sequence). The CDR3 reads CASSYSGTSGYNEQFF. In DNA, the CDR3 is TGTGCCAGCAGCTACTCCGGGACTAGCGGCTACAATGAGCAGTTCTTC. Full variable domain (rest looked up from reference TRBV7-9 and TRBJ2-1): DTGVSQNPRHKITKRGQNVTFRCDPISEHNRLYWYRQTLGQGPEFLTYFQNEAQLEKSRLLSDRFSAERPKGSFSTLEIQRTEQGDSAMYLCASSYSGTSGYNEQFFGPGTRLTVL.

V usage is TRBV7-8 and J usage is TRBJ2-3; tentatively, D is TRBD1 (6 bases). CDR3 length equals 14 residues. V was cut by 4 bases and J by 6 bases, with 14 bases left in between. In germline, CDR1 is SGHVS, CDR2 FQNEAQ. DNA of the CDR3: TGTGCCAGCAGCTCGACAGGTTTGGCGGATACGCAGTATTTT. Translation: CASSSTGLADTQYF.

The chain combines TRBV18 with TRBJ2-1; 9 bases are shared with TRBD1. This CDR3 region has 15 residues. CDR1 KGHSH and CDR2 LQKENI come from the germline V gene. The trim removed 3 bases at V and 7 bases at J, leaving 7 bases unmatched. The CDR3 spells CASSPPGQGRNEQFF. As DNA, the CDR3 is TGTGCCAGCTCACCCCCGGGACAGGGTCGGAATGAGCAGTTCTTC.

The chain couples TRBV2 to TRBJ1-6, with 7 bases fitting TRBD1. The length of the CDR3 is 14 residues. Germline trimming cut 8 bases from V and 6 bases from J; bases unmatched to any gene: 7. Per germline, CDR1 SNHLY and CDR2 FYNNEI. The CDR3 reads CASSRDRANSPLHF. CDR3 bases: TGTGCCAGCTCCCGGGACAGAGCTAATTCACCCCTCCACTTT.

The V call is TRBV19, the J call TRBJ1-6, with 8 bases lining up with TRBD1. V was clipped by 6 bases and J by 5 bases; unmatched bases: 3. The germline V gene has CDR1 LNHDA and CDR2 SQIVND (reference sequence). This CDR3 region has 14 residues. The DNA of the CDR3 is TGTGCCAGTAGGCAGGGGGCCGATAATTCACCCCTCCACTTT. Translated: CASRQGADNSPLHF. Supplemented by reference TRBV19 and TRBJ1-6, the full variable domain reads DGGITQSPKYLFRKEGQNVTLSCEQNLNHDAMYWYRQDPGQGLRLIYYSQIVNDFQKGDIAEGYSVSREKKESFPLTVTSAQKNPTAFYLCASRQGADNSPLHFGNGTRLTVT.

Comment on this clone: Other nucleotide sequences from this sample produce the same CDR3. The rearrangement links TRBV5-1 to TRBJ2-7; D might be TRBD1 (6 bases). CDR1 SGHRS and CDR2 YFSETQ come from the germline V gene. V was clipped by 4 bases and J by 3 bases, with 11 bases between them. The CDR3 runs to 13 residues. The CDR3 coding sequence is TGCGCCAGCAGCCTGACAGGAATCTACGAGCAGTACTTC. Its protein product is CASSLTGIYEQYF. The full variable domain, in which reference TRBV5-1 and TRBJ2-7 provide the parts outside the CDR3, is KAGVTQTPRYLIKTRGQQVTLSCSPISGHRSVSWYQQTPGQGLQFLFEYFSETQRNKGNFPGRFSGRQFSNSRSEMNVSTLELGDSALYLCASSLTGIYEQYFGPGTRLTVT.